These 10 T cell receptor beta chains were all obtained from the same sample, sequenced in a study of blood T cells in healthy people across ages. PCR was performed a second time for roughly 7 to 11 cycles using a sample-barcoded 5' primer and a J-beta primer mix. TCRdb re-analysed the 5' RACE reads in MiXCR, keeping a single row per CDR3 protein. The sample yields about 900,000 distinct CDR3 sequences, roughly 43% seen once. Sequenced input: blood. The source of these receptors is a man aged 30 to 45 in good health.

The CDR3 protein is CASSSSPGQGDMNTEAFF. CDR3 DNA: TGTGCCAGCAGCTCGAGCCCGGGACAGGGAGATATGAACACTGAAGCTTTCTTT. The rearrangement uses TRBV7-9 and TRBJ1-1, with 9 bases that match TRBD1. The CDR3 is 18 residues long. Germline V lookup: CDR1 SEHNR, CDR2 FQNEAQ (reference sequence). J was trimmed by 0 bases and V by 4 bases; bases with no gene match: 12.

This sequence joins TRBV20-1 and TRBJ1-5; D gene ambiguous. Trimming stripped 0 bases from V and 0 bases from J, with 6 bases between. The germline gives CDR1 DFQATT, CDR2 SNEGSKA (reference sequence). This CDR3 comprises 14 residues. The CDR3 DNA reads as TGCAGTGCTAGAGAGGGCTCTAGCAATCAGCCCCAGCATTTT. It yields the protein CSAREGSSNQPQHF.

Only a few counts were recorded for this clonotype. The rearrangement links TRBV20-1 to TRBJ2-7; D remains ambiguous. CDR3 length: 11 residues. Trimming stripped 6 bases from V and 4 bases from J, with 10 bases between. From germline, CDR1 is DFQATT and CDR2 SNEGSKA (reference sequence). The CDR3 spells CSATWGYEQYF. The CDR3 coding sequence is TGCAGTGCCACGTGGGGATACGAGCAGTACTTC.

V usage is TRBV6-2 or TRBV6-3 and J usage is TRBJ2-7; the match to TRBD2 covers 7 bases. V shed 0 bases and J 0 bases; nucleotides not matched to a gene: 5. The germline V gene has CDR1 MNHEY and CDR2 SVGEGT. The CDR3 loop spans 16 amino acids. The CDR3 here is CASSYSGGSVSYEQYF. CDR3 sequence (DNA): TGTGCCAGCAGTTACTCGGGGGGGTCCGTCTCCTACGAGCAGTACTTC.

The CDR3 DNA reads TGTGCCAGCATGGAAACTAGCGGGAGCTGGAGCACAGATACGCAGTATTTT. As protein: CASMETSGSWSTDTQYF. V and J are TRBV6-1 and TRBJ2-3; 11 positions match TRBD2. Unmatched junction bases numbered 9, after V lost 7 bases and J lost 0 bases. CDR3 size: 17 residues. CDR1 and CDR2 (germline): MNHNS, SASEGT.

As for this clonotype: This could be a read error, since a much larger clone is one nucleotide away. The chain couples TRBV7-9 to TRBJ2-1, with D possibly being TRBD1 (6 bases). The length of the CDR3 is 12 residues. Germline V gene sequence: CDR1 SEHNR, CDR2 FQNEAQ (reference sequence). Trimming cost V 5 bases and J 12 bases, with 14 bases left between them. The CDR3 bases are TGTGCCAGCAGCAGTGAACAGGGAAGGCAGTTCTTC. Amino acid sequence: CASSSEQGRQFF. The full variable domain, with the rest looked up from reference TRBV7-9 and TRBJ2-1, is DTGVSQNPRHKITKRGQNVTFRCDPISEHNRLYWYRQTLGQGPEFLTYFQNEAQLEKSRLLSDRFSAERPKGSFSTLEIQRTEQGDSAMYLCASSSEQGRQFFGPGTRLTVL.

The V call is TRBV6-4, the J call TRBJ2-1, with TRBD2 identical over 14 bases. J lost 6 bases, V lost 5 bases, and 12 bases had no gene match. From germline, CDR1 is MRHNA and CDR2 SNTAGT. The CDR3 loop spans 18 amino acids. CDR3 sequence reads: CASSRGLAGGTVTNEQFF. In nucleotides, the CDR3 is TGTGCCAGCAGTCGTGGACTAGCGGGGGGCACTGTGACCAATGAGCAGTTCTTC.

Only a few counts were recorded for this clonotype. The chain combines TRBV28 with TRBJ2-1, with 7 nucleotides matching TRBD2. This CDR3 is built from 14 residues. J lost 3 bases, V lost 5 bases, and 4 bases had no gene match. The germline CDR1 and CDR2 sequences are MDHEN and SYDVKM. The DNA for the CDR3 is TGTGCCAGCAGTGGGGGGGGGGACTACAATGAGCAGTTCTTC. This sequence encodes CASSGGGDYNEQFF.

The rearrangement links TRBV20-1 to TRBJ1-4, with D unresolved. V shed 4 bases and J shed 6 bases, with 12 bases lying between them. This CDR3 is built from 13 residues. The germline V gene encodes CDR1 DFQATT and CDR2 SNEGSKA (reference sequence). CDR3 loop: CSANGRRYEKLFF. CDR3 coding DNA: TGCAGTGCTAATGGCAGACGTTATGAAAAACTGTTTTTT.

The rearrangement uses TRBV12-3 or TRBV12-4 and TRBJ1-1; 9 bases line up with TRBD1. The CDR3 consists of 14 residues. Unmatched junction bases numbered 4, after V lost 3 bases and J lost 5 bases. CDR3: CASSFRQGVTEAFF. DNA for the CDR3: TGTGCCAGCAGTTTTAGACAGGGGGTAACTGAAGCTTTCTTT.